This TCR beta chain was documented in a study of T cell repertoires in cytomegalovirus infection. In the study overall: Public TCR beta signatures provided an indication of both CMV infection and a matching HLA type.

TCRdb reanalysed the reads using MiXCR and keeps one entry per CDR3 protein. The sample yields some 500,000 distinct CDR3 sequences, roughly a third seen once. With respect to this clonotype: What it binds is unknown.

The material was cultured PBMCs, obtained from culture after CMV antigen stimulation. The sequence was collected from a human donor in good health (CMV status not recorded). Some clones in this sample may be carry-over from other donors' samples.

The CDR3 loop is CASSQGARLAGANEQFF. In DNA, the CDR3 is TGTGCCAGCAGTCAGGGGGCTCGGCTAGCGGGAGCGAATGAGCAGTTCTTC. The rearrangement joins TRBV12-3 or TRBV12-4 to TRBJ2-1; 10 nucleotides line up with TRBD2. J lost 7 bases, V lost 5 bases, and 14 bases had no gene match. CDR3 size: 17 residues.